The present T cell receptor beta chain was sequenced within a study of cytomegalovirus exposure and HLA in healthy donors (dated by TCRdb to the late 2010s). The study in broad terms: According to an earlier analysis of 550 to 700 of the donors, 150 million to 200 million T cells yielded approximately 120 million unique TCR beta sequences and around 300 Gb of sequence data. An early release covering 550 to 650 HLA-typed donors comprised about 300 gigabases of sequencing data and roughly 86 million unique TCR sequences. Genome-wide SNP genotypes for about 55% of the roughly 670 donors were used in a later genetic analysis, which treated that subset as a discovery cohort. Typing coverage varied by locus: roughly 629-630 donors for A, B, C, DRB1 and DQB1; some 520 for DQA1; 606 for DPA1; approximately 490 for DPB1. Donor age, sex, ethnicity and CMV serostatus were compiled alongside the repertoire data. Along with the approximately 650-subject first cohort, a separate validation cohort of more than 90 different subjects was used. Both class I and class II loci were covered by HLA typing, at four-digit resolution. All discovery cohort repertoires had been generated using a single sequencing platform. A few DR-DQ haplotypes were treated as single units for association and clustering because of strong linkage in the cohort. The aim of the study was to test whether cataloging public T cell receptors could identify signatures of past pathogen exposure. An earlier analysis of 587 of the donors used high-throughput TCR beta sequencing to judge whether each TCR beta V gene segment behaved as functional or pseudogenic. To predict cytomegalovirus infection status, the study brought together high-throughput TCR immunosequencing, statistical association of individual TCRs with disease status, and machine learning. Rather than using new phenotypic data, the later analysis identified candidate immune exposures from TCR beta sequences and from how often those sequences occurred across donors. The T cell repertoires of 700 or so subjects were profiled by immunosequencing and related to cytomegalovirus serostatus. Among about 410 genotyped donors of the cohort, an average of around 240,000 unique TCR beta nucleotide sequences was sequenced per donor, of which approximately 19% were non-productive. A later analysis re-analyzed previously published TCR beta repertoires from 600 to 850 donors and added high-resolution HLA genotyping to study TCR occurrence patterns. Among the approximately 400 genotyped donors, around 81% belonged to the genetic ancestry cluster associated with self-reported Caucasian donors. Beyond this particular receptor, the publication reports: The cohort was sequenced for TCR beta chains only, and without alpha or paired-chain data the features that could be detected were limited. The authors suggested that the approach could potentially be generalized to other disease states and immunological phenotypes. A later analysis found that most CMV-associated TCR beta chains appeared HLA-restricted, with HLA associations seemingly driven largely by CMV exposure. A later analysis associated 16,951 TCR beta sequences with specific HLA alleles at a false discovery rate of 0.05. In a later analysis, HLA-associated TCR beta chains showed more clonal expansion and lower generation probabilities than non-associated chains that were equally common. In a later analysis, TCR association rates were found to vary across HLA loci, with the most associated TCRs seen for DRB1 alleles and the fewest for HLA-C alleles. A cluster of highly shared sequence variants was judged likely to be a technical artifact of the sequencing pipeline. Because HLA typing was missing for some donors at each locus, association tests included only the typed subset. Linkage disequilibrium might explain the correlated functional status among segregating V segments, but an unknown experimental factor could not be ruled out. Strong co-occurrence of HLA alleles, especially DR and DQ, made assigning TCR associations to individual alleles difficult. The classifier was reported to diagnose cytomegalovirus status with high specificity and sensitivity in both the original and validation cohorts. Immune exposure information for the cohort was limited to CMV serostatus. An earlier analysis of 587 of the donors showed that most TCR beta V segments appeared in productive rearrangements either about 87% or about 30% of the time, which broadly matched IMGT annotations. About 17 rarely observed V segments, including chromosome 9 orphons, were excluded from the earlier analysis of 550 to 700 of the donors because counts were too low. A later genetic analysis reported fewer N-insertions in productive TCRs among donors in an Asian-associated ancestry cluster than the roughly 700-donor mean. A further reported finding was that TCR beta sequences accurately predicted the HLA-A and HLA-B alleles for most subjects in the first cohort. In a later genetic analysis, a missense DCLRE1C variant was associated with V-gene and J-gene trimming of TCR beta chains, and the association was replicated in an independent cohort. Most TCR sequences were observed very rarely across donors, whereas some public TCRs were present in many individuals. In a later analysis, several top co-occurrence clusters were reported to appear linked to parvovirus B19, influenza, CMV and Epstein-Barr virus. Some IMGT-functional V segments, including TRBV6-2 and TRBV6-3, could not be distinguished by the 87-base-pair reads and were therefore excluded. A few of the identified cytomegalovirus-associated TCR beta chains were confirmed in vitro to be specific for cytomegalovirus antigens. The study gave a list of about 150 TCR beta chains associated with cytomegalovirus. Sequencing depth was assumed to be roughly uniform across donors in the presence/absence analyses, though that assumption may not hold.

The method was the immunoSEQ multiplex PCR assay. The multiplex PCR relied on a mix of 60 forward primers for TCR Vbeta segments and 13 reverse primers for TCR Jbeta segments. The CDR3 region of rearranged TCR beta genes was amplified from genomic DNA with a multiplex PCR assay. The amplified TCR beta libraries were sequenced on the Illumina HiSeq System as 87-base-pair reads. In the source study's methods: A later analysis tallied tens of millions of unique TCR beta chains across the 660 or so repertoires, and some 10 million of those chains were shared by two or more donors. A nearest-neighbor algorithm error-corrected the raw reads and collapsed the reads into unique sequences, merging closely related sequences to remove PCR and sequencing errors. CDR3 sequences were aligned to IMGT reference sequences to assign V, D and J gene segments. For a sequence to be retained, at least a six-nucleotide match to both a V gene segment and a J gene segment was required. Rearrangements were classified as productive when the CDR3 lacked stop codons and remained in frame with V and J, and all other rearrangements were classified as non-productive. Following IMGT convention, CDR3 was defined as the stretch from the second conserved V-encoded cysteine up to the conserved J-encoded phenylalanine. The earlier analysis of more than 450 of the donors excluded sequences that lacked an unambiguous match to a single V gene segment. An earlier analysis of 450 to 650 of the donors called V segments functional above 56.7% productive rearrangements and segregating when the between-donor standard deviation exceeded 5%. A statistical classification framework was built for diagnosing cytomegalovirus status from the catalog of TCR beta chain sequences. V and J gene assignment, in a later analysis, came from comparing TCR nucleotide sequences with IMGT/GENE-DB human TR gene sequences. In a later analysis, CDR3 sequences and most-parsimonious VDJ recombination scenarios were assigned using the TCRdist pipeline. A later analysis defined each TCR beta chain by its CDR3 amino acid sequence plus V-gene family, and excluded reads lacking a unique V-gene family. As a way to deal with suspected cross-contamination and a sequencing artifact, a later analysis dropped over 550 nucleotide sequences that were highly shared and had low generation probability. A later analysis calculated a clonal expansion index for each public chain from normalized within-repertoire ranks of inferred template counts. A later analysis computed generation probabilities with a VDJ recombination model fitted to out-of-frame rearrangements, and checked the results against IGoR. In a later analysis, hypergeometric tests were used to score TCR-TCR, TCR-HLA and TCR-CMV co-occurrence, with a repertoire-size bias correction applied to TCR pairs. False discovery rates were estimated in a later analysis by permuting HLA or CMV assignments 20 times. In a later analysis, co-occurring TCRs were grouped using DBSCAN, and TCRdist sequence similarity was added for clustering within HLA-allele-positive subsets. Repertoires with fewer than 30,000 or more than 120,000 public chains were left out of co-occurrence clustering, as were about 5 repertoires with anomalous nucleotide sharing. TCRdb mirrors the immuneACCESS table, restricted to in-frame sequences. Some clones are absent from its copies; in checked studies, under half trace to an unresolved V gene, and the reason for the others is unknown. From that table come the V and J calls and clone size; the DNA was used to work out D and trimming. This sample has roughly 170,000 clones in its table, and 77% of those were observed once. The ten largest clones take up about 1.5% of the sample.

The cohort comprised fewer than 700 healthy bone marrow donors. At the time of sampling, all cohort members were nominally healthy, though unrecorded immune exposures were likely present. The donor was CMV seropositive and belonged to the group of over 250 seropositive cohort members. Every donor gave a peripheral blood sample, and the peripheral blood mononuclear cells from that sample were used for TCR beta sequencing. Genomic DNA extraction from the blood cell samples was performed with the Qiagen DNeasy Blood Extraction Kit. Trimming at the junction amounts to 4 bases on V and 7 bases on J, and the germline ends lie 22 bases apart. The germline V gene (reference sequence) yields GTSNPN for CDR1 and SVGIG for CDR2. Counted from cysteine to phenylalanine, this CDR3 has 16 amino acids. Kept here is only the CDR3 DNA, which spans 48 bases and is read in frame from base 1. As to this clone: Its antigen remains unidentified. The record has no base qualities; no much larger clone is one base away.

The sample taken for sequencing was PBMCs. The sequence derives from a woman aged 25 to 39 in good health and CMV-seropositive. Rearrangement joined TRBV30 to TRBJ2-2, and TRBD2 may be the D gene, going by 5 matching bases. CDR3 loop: CAWKRELGLGNGELFF. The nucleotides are TGTGCCTGGAAAAGGGAGCTCGGCCTAGGAAACGGGGAGCTGTTTTTT.